This T cell receptor beta chain was captured by sequencing in a study of a mutant IDH1 vaccine in newly diagnosed glioma. The method was immunoSEQ multiplex PCR; TCRdb's version includes in-frame clones alone and lacks a portion of them. The data hold approximately 60,000 clones, with around 82% observed a single time. The time point: week 5, during vaccination. The content of each vaccine dose was 300 ug of mutant IDH1 20-mer peptide, and topical imiquimod accompanied it. Worth noting for this clone: Antigen: not known.

The TCR originated in a woman between 18 and 29 years old with glioma. Some clones in this sample may be carry-over from other donors' samples. The starting material was PBMCs, obtained from a glioma patient whose treatment included an IDH1 peptide vaccine.

This CDR3 reads CASSSPRWGNTIYF. The CDR3 DNA follows: TGTGCCAGCAGCTCCCCCCGGTGGGGAAACACCATATATTTT. The chain couples TRBV7-9 to TRBJ1-3; no reliable D call. V dropped 4 bases and J dropped 4 bases, with 11 bases sitting between them. CDR1 SEHNR and CDR2 FQNEAQ come from the germline V gene (reference sequence). The CDR3 is made up of 14 amino acids.